A single sample is the source of the 25 T cell receptor beta chains below, sequenced in a study of Ad26.COV2.S vaccination and SARS-CoV-2 variants. Stated treatment: around 19 received Ad26.COV2.S at low or high dose, single or two shots; about 5 received placebo; per-sample allocation not given. After the first vaccine or placebo injection, samples were drawn on day 63. Clones were read by immunoSEQ multiplex PCR, and TCRdb kept only the in-frame ones, dropping some. The data hold hundreds of thousands of clones, with approximately 85% observed a single time. Sequenced material: peripheral blood, taken in a trial of Ad26.COV2.S vaccine versus placebo. These receptor sequences come from a person aged 18 to 65 who received the Ad26.COV2.S COVID-19 vaccine or a placebo.

V gene TRBV4-3 combines with J gene TRBJ2-7; D unresolved. CDR3 length: 12 amino acids. V was pared by 1 base and J by 4 bases, with 5 bases between. Germline V gene sequence: CDR1 LGHNA, CDR2 YSLEER. The CDR3 region has the DNA TGCGCCAGCAGCCAAGGGGGATACGAGCAGTACTTC. As protein: CASSQGGYEQYF.

This clone has more than one count but fewer than ten. At one end, the junction sequence differs from germline, possibly due to a read error. The chain is built from TRBV19 and TRBJ2-3, with a weak D call TRBD2 (6 bases). Germline CDR1 LNHDA, CDR2 SQIVND (reference sequence). The length of the CDR3 is 15 residues. CDR3 residues: CASSLERGSTDTQYF. In nucleotides, the CDR3 is TGTGCCAGTAGTTTAGAACGGGGGAGCACAGATACGCAGTATTTT.

A single count supports this clone. The chain has TRBV5-4 and TRBJ2-7, with 10 bases fitting TRBD1. Trimming removed 4 bases from V and 5 bases from J; junction bases left unmatched: 9. The germline V gene has CDR1 SGHNT and CDR2 YYREEE (reference sequence). CDR3 length equals 15 residues. CDR3 bases: TGTGCCAGCAGCCGAGGGACAGGGGATTTCAACGAGCAGTACTTC. This gives the protein CASSRGTGDFNEQYF. Together with reference TRBV5-4 and TRBJ2-7, the CDR3 gives the full variable domain: ETGVTQSPTHLIKTRGQQVTLRCSSQSGHNTVSWYQQALGQGPQFIFQYYREEENGRGNFPPRFSGLQFPNYSSELNVNALELDDSALYLCASSRGTGDFNEQYFGPGTRLTVT.

V and J are TRBV18 and TRBJ1-5, with 9 bases lining up with TRBD1. CDR3 length: 17 amino acids. The V segment lost 5 bases and the J segment 7 bases; nucleotides outside the gene matches: 15. Germline V gene sequence: CDR1 KGHSH, CDR2 LQKENI. As DNA, the CDR3 is TGTGCCAGCTCAAAATCCGGGACAGGGTTATCCTCCCAGCCCCAGCATTTT. Translation: CASSKSGTGLSSQPQHF.

This chain uses TRBV6-2 or TRBV6-3 with TRBJ1-6; D remains unclear. Germline CDR1 MNHEY, CDR2 SVGEGT. The CDR3 runs 14 residues. The V and J ends lost 4 bases and 8 bases respectively, with 12 bases between them. CDR3 protein: CASSSRLGDSPLHF. The CDR3 bases are TGTGCCAGCAGTTCAAGACTTGGTGATTCACCCCTCCACTTT.

The DNA of the CDR3 is TGCGCCAGCGGATACGACAGGGCCCAAACTAACTATGGCTACACCTTC. It translates to CASGYDRAQTNYGYTF. The V call is TRBV4-3, the J call TRBJ1-2; 7 positions agree with TRBD1. Germline V gene sequence: CDR1 LGHNA, CDR2 YSLEER. The CDR3 extends over 16 amino acids. Trimming took 8 bases from V and 0 from J; bases not matched to a gene: 12.

V is TRBV29-1 and J is TRBJ2-5; the match to TRBD2 covers 8 bases. After removal of 5 bases from V and 2 bases from J, the junction contained 7 bases not matched to a gene. Germline CDR1 SQVTM, CDR2 ANQGSEA. The CDR3 consists of 14 residues. The CDR3: CSVMAGGLQETQYF. The CDR3 DNA reads as TGCAGCGTTATGGCGGGAGGATTACAAGAGACCCAGTACTTC. The whole variable domain, remainder taken from reference TRBV29-1 and TRBJ2-5, is SAVISQKPSRDICQRGTSLTIQCQVDSQVTMMFWYRQQPGQSLTLIATANQGSEATYESGFVIDKFPISRPNLTFSTLTVSNMSPEDSSIYLCSVMAGGLQETQYFGPGTRLLVL.

The V gene is TRBV7-2, the J gene TRBJ1-5; D gene unclear. Trimming left V 7 bases short and J 4 bases short, with 20 bases between. The CDR3 has 16 amino acids. Germline assignment: CDR1 SGHTA and CDR2 FQGNSA. In nucleotides, the CDR3 is TGTGCCAGCACCCCAGGCTCGGGGAGACTTAATCAGCCCCAGCATTTT. It codes for CASTPGSGRLNQPQHF. The variable domain in full, completed from reference TRBV7-2 and TRBJ1-5, reads GAGVSQSPSNKVTEKGKDVELRCDPISGHTALYWYRQSLGQGLEFLIYFQGNSAPDKSGLPSDRFSAERTGGSVSTLTIQRTQQEDSAVYLCASTPGSGRLNQPQHFGDGTRLSIL.

V is TRBV28 and J is TRBJ1-4, with 8 bases matching TRBD1. V trimming: 4 bases; J trimming: 10 bases; junction bases outside the gene matches: 11. This CDR3 has 15 residues. The germline CDR1 and CDR2 sequences are MDHEN and SYDVKM. The CDR3 coding sequence is TGTGCCAGCAGTTCGAAACGGACAGGGAAGGGAAAACTGTTTTTT. It is translated as CASSSKRTGKGKLFF.

This clone was observed a handful of times. The chain couples TRBV12-3 or TRBV12-4 to TRBJ1-4; D might be TRBD1 (5 bases). This CDR3 has 13 residues. V lost 5 bases to trimming and J lost 7 bases, with 11 bases between them. The CDR3, as DNA: TGTGCCAGCAGTCGGGGGTATGGTGAAAAACTGTTTTTT. As protein: CASSRGYGEKLFF.

The V and J genes are TRBV11-3 and TRBJ2-7; TRBD1 aligns across 8 bases. This CDR3 is built from 15 residues. The germline CDR1 and CDR2 sequences are SGHNT and YENEEA. V dropped 2 bases and J dropped 2; count of bases not matched to a gene: 5. For the CDR3, the DNA is TGTGCCAGCAGCTTAAGGACAGGGATCCCCTACGAGCAGTACTTC. As protein: CASSLRTGIPYEQYF.

The chain employs TRBV9 and TRBJ2-7, with a weak D call TRBD2 (6 bases). Germline lookup yields CDR1 SGDLS and CDR2 YYNGEE. The CDR3 has 14 amino acids. Trimming removed 3 bases from V and 6 bases from J, with 16 bases in between. Here the CDR3 DNA reads TGTGCCAGCAGCGCCCAACCGGAGGGGAGCGAGCAGTACTTC. It yields the protein CASSAQPEGSEQYF.

The rearrangement uses TRBV27 and TRBJ2-7; possible D gene TRBD1, 6 bases. Per the germline V gene, CDR1 is MNHEY and CDR2 is SMNVEV (reference sequence). The CDR3 has 19 residues. V lost 1 base to trimming and J lost 0 bases, with 22 bases between them. This chain's CDR3 is CASSLYPGHLGISSYEQYF. Written as DNA, the CDR3 is TGTGCCAGCAGTTTATACCCGGGACACCTGGGAATCAGCTCCTACGAGCAGTACTTC.

The chain recombines TRBV6-5 with TRBJ2-2, with 10 positions matching TRBD1. The germline CDR1 and CDR2 sequences are MNHEY and SVGAGI. V lost 6 bases and J lost 2; bases outside the gene matches: 3. CDR3 length: 15 residues. The chain's CDR3 is CASRGTGVNTGELFF. The CDR3 DNA sequence: TGTGCCAGCAGAGGGACAGGGGTAAACACCGGGGAGCTGTTTTTT.

The chain combines TRBV5-1 with TRBJ2-3; TRBD2 is a possible D gene (6 bases). CDR3 length: 15 amino acids. CDR1 and CDR2 from the germline V gene are SGHRS and YFSETQ. The ends were cut back, 0 bases at V and 0 bases at J, with 8 bases in the middle. The CDR3 nucleotides read TGCGCCAGCAGCTTGGCCGGGACTAGCACAGATACGCAGTATTTT. Encoded protein: CASSLAGTSTDTQYF.

The chain uses TRBV7-8 and TRBJ2-1, with D possibly matching TRBD1 (6 bases). Germline CDR1 SGHVS, CDR2 FQNEAQ. The length of the CDR3 is 13 residues. Trimming removed 3 bases from V and 5 bases from J, with 8 bases in between. The CDR3 DNA reads TGTGCCAGCAGCTTGGACAGTCACAATGAGCAGTTCTTC. Protein: CASSLDSHNEQFF.

CDR3 in DNA: TGTGCCAGCAGTGGAAGGACAGGGGGGCGCGGTAGCAATCAGCCCCAGCATTTT. Its translation is CASSGRTGGRGSNQPQHF. The chain has TRBV2 and TRBJ1-5, with 10 bases matching TRBD1. The junction had 9 bases not matched to a gene; V was cut back by 4 bases and J by 0 bases. From germline, CDR1 is SNHLY and CDR2 FYNNEI. The CDR3 consists of 18 residues. Using reference TRBV2 and TRBJ1-5 for the parts outside the CDR3, the full variable domain is EPEVTQTPSHQVTQMGQEVILRCVPISNHLYFYWYRQILGQKVEFLVSFYNNEISEKSEIFDDQFSVERPDGSNFTLKIRSTKLEDSAMYFCASSGRTGGRGSNQPQHFGDGTRLSIL.

This clone appeared a single time. This chain uses TRBV7-6 with TRBJ2-2; possibly TRBD1 or TRBD2 for D (5 bases each). From germline, CDR1 is SGHVS and CDR2 FNYEAQ. The germline V and J ends were trimmed by 5 bases and 0 bases, with 19 bases remaining between them. This CDR3 region has 18 residues. The CDR3 is CASSARTSGTANTGELFF. The DNA for the CDR3 is TGTGCCAGCAGCGCCCGAACCTCCGGGACGGCGAACACCGGGGAGCTGTTTTTT.

The chain carries TRBV6-2 or TRBV6-3 and TRBJ2-7; D not resolved. Between the trimmed V and J ends, which lost 3 bases and 2 bases, there was a span of 11 bases. The CDR3 contains 14 residues. CDR1 and CDR2 (germline): MNHEY, SVGEGT. The CDR3 region is CASSYGPLPYEQYF. CDR3 coding DNA: TGTGCCAGCAGTTATGGGCCGCTCCCCTACGAGCAGTACTTC.

The chain links TRBV19 to TRBJ2-7, with D maybe TRBD2 (6 bases). This CDR3 spans 11 amino acids. CDR1 and CDR2 from the germline V gene are LNHDA and SQIVND (reference sequence). Trimming cost V 3 bases and J 9 bases, with 9 bases left between them. In nucleotides, the CDR3 is TGTGCCAGTAGTATGGCGGGGATGCAGTACTTC. This sequence encodes CASSMAGMQYF.

The chain employs TRBV9 and TRBJ2-7; 7 bases map to TRBD1. The V segment lost 4 bases and the J segment 5 bases; nucleotides outside the gene matches: 6. The V gene's germline CDR1 is SGDLS and CDR2 YYNGEE. CDR3 size: 13 residues. As DNA, the CDR3 is TGTGCCAGCAGCAGAGACAGGGTCGACGAGCAGTACTTC. Translated: CASSRDRVDEQYF.

The J gene is TRBJ2-1, the V gene TRBV6-2 or TRBV6-3; D is uncertain. Trimming removed 2 bases at V and 16 bases at J, with 18 bases between. There are 13 residues in the CDR3. CDR1 and CDR2 (germline): MNHEY, SVGEGT. The DNA for the CDR3 is TGTGCCAGCAGTTACCCTCAAGATGGGCCCCCCTTCTTC. This encodes CASSYPQDGPPFF.

The chain employs TRBV2 and TRBJ1-4; D not certain. V shed 8 bases and J shed 2 bases, with 12 bases lying between them. Germline V CDR1 and CDR2: SNHLY, FYNNEI. The CDR3 runs 14 residues. The DNA for the CDR3 is TGTGCCAGCCACCTAAGGGTGACTAATGAAAAACTGTTTTTT. This sequence encodes CASHLRVTNEKLFF. Complete variable domain (other parts from reference TRBV2 and TRBJ1-4): EPEVTQTPSHQVTQMGQEVILRCVPISNHLYFYWYRQILGQKVEFLVSFYNNEISEKSEIFDDQFSVERPDGSNFTLKIRSTKLEDSAMYFCASHLRVTNEKLFFGSGTQLSVL.

V usage is TRBV13 and J usage is TRBJ2-7; weak D call: TRBD1 (6 bases). This CDR3 spans 14 amino acids. The germline CDR1 and CDR2 sequences are PRHDT and FYEKMQ (reference sequence). V was pared by 1 base and J by 2 bases, with 9 bases between. The chain's CDR3 is CASSLEDRAYEQYF. The CDR3 region has the DNA TGTGCCAGCAGCTTAGAGGACAGAGCCTACGAGCAGTACTTC.

This clone was observed a single time. The V and J genes are TRBV19 and TRBJ2-1; 10 nucleotides align to TRBD1. J was trimmed by 7 bases and V by 0 bases; bases with no gene match: 12. The CDR3 contains 18 residues. Germline lookup yields CDR1 LNHDA and CDR2 SQIVND (reference sequence). The CDR3 sequence is CASSIDLYGTGELNEQFF. In DNA form, the CDR3 reads TGTGCCAGTAGTATAGATCTATATGGGACAGGGGAACTAAATGAGCAGTTCTTC.